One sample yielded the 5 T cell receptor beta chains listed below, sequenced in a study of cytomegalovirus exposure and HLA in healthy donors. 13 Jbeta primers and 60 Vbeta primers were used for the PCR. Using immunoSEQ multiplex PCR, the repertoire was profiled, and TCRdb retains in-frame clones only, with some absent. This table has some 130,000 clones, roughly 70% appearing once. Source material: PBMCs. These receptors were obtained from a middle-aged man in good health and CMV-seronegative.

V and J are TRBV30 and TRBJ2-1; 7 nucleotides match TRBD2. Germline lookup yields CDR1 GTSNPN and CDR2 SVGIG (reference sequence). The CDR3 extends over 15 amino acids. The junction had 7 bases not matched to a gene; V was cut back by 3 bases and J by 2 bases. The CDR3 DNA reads TGTGCCTGGAGGACCCGCGGGAGCCCCTACAATGAGCAGTTCTTC. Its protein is CAWRTRGSPYNEQFF.

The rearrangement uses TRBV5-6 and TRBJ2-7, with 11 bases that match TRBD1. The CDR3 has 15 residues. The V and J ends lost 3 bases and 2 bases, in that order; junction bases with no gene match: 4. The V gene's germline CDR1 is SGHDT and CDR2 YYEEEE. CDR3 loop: CASSSTDRGPYEQYF. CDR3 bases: TGTGCCAGCAGCTCAACGGACAGGGGGCCCTACGAGCAGTACTTC.

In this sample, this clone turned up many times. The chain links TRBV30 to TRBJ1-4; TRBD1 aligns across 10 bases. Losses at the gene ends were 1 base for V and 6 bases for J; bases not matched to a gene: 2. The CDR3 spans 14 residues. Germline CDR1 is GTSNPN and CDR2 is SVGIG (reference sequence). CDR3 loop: CAWSGGTGDEKLFF. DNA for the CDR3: TGTGCCTGGAGTGGGGGGACAGGGGATGAAAAACTGTTTTTT.

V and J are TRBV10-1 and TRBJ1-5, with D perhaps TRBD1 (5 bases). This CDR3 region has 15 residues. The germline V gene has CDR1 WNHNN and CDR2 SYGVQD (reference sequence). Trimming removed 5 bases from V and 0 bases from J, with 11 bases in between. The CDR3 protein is CASSWTPYSNQPQHF. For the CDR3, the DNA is TGCGCCAGCAGTTGGACACCGTATAGCAATCAGCCCCAGCATTTT.

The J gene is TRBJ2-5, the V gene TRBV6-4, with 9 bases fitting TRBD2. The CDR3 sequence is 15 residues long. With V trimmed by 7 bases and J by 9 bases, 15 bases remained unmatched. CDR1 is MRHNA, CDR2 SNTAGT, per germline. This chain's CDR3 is CASMRDAAAGGAQYF. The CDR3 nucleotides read TGTGCCAGCATGCGGGACGCAGCTGCGGGGGGGGCCCAGTACTTC.